The clone carrying this T cell receptor beta chain came up a few times. TCRB transcripts that were expressed got sequenced, as all of the isolated RNA had been reverse transcribed. Profiling relied on immunoSEQ multiplex PCR, and the TCRdb table lists in-frame clones only, not all of them. The sample records over 350,000 clones, about 16% being singletons. The data were obtained in a study of beta chain features in type 1 diabetes. The junction had 1 base not matched to a gene; V was cut back by 4 bases and J by 3 bases. The germline V gene has CDR1 SGHRS and CDR2 YFSETQ. This CDR3 is 13 amino acids long.

Sequencing used naive CD4+ T cells from blood. The source of this sequence is a woman younger than 35 in good health. The rearrangement joins TRBV5-1 to TRBJ1-2; 9 nucleotides match TRBD1. The CDR3 coding sequence is TGCGCCAGCAGCAGGGACAGGGACTATGGCTACACCTTC. It yields the protein CASSRDRDYGYTF.